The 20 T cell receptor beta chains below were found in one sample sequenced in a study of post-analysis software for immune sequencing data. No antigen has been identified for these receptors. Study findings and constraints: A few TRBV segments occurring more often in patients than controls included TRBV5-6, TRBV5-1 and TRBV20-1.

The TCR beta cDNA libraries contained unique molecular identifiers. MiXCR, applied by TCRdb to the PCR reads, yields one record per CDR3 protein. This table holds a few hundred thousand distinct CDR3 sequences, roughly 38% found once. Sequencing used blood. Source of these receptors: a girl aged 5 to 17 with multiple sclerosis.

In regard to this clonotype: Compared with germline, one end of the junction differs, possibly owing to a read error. CDR3 sequence (DNA): TGTGCCAGCAGGTACTCGAGTATTGACGAGCAGTACTTC. Its protein product is CASRYSSIDEQYF. The J gene is TRBJ2-7, the V gene TRBV6-5; D ambiguous. The germline V gene has CDR1 MNHEY and CDR2 SVGAGI. This CDR3 is 13 amino acids long.

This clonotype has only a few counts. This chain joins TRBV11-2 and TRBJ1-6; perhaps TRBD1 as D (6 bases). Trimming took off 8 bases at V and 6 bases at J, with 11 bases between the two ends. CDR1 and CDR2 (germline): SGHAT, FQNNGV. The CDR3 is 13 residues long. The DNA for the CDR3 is TGTGCCAGCGGGACACCAAGTAATTCACCCCTCCACTTT. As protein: CASGTPSNSPLHF.

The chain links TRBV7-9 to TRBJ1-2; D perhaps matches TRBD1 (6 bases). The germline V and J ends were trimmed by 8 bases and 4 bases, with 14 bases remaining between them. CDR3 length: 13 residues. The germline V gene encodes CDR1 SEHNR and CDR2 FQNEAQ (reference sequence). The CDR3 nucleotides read TGTGCCAGCGATACTGGGGGCAGCTATGGCTACACCTTC. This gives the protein CASDTGGSYGYTF.

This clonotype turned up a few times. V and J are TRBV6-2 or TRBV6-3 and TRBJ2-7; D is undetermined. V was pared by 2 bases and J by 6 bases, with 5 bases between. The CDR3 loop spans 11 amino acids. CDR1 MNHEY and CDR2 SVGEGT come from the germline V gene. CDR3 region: CASSYICEQYF. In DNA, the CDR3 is TGTGCCAGCAGTTACATTTGCGAGCAGTACTTC.

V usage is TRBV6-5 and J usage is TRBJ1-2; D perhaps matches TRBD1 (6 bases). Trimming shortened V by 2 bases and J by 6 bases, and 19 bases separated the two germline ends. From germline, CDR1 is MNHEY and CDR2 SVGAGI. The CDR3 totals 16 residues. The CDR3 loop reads CASSYLIGGARNGYTF. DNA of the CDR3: TGTGCCAGCAGTTACCTGATTGGGGGGGCGCGGAATGGCTACACCTTC.

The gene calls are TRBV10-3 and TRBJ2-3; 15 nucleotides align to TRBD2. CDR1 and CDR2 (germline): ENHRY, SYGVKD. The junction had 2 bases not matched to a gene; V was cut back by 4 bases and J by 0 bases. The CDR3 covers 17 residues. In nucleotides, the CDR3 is TGTGCCATCAGTGGGACTAGCGGGAGGGCTAGCACAGATACGCAGTATTTT. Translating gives CAISGTSGRASTDTQYF.

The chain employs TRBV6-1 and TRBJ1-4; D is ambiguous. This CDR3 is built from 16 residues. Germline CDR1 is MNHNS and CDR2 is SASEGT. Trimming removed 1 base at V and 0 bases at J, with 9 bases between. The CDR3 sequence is CASSEERRPTNEKLFF. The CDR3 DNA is TGTGCCAGCAGTGAAGAGCGGAGGCCAACTAATGAAAAACTGTTTTTT.

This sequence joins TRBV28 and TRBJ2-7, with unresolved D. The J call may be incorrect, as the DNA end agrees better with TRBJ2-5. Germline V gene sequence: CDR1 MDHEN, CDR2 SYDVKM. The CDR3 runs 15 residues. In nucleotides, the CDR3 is TGTGCCAGCAGTTTACCCGGCGGCCGCCAAGAGACCCAGTACTTC. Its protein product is CASSLPGGRQETQYF.

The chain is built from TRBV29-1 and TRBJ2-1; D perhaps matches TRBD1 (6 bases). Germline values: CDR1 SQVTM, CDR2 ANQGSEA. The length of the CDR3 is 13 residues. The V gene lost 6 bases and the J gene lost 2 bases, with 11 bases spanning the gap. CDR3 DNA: TGCAGCGTAGGCAGGGGCACCTACAATGAGCAGTTCTTC. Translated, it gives CSVGRGTYNEQFF.

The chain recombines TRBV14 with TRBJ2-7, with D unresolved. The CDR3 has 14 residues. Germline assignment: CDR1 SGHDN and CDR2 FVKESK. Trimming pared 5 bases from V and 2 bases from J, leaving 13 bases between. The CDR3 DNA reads TGTGCCAGCAGCATGGGCCTTCCCCCCTACGAGCAGTACTTC. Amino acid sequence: CASSMGLPPYEQYF.

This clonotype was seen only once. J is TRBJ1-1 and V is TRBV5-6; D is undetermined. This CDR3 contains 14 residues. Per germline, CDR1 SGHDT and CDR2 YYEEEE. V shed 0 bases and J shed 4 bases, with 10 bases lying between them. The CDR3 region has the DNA TGTGCCAGCAGCTTGGAAAGAAAAAGCACTGAAGCTTTCTTT. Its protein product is CASSLERKSTEAFF.

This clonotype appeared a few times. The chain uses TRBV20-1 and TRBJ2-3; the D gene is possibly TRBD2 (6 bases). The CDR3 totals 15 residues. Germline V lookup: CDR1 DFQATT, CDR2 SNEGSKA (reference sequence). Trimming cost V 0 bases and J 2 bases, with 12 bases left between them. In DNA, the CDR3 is TGCAGTGCTAGAGAGACTGGACTATCCACAGATACGCAGTATTTT. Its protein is CSARETGLSTDTQYF.

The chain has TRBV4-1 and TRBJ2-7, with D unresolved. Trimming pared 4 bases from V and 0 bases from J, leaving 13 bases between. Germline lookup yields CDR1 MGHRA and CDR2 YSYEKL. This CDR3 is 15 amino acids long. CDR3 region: CASSLILGSSYEQYF. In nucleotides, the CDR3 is TGCGCCAGCAGCCTTATTCTCGGGTCCTCCTACGAGCAGTACTTC.

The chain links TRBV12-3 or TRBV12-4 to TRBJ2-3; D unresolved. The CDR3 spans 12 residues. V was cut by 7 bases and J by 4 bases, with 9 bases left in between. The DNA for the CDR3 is TGTGCCAGCACCTCTCTTGCAGATACGCAGTATTTT. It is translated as CASTSLADTQYF.

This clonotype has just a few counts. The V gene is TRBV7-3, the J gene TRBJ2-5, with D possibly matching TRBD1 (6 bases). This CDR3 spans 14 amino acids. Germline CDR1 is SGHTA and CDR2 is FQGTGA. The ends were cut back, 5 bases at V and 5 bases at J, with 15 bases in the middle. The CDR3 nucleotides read TGTGCCAGCAGCGCACAGGGAGTTGGCGAGACCCAGTACTTC. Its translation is CASSAQGVGETQYF.

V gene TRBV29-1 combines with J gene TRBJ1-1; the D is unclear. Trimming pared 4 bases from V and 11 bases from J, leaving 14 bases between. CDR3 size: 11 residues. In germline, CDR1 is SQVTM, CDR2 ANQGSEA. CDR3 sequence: CSVANEGRAFF. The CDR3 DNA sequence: TGCAGCGTTGCCAATGAGGGTCGGGCTTTCTTT. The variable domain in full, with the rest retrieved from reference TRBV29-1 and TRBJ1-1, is SAVISQKPSRDICQRGTSLTIQCQVDSQVTMMFWYRQQPGQSLTLIATANQGSEATYESGFVIDKFPISRPNLTFSTLTVSNMSPEDSSIYLCSVANEGRAFFGQGTRLTVV.

The CDR3 sequence: CASSQDRTGGRGRYEQYF. In DNA, the CDR3 is TGTGCCAGCAGCCAAGATCGGACAGGGGGCCGAGGTCGATACGAGCAGTACTTC. The chain recombines TRBV4-2 with TRBJ2-7; 11 nucleotides align to TRBD1. Germline values: CDR1 LGHNA, CDR2 YNFKEQ. The CDR3 sequence is 18 residues long. The V gene end was trimmed by 0 bases and the J gene end by 4 bases; junction bases not matched to a gene: 11.

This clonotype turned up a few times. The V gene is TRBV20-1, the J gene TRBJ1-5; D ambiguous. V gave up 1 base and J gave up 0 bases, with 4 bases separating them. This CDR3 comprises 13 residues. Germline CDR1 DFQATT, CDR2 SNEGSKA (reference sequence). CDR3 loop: CSARGDSNQPQHF. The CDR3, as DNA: TGCAGTGCTAGAGGGGATAGCAATCAGCCCCAGCATTTT.

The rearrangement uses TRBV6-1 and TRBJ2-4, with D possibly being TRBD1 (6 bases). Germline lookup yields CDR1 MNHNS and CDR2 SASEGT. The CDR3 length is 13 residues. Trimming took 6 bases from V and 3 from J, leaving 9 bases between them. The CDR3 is CASRRQDKNIQYF. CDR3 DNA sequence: TGTGCCAGCAGAAGACAGGACAAAAACATTCAGTACTTC.

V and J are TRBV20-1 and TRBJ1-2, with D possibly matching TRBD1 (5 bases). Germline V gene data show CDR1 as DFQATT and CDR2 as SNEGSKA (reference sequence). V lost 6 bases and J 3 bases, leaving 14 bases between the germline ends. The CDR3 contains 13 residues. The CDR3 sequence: CSAPTLGDYGYTF. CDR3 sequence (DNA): TGCAGTGCACCGACCCTAGGGGACTATGGCTACACCTTC.